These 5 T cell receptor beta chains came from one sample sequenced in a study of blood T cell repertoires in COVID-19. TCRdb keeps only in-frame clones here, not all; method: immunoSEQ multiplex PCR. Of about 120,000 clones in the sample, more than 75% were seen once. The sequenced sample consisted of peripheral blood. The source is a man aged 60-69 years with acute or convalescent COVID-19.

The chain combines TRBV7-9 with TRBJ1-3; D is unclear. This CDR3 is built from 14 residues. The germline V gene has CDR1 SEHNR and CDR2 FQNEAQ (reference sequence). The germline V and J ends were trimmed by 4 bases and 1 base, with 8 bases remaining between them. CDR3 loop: CASSSRMSGNTIYF. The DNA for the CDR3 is TGTGCCAGCAGCTCTAGGATGTCTGGAAACACCATATATTTT.

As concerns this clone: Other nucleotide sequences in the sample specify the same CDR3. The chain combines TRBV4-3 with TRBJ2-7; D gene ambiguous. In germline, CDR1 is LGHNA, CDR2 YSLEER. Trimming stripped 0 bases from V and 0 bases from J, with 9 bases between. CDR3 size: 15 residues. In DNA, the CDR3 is TGCGCCAGCAGCCAAGATCTTGGCAGCTCCTACGAGCAGTACTTC. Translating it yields CASSQDLGSSYEQYF.

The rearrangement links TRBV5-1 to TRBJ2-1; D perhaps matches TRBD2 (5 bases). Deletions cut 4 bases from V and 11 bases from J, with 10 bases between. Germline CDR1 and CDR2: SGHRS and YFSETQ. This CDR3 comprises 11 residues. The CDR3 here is CASSEVGKQFF. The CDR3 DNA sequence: TGCGCCAGCAGCGAGGTCGGGAAGCAGTTCTTC.

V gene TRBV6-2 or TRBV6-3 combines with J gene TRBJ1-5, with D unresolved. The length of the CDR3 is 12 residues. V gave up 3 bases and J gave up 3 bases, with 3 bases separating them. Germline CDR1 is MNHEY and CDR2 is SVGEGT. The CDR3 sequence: CASSYNNQPQHF. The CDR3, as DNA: TGTGCCAGCAGTTATAACAATCAGCCCCAGCATTTT.

DNA of the CDR3: TGTGCCAGCAGCGTAGAGGGGTCAGGGAAGGGCTACACCTTC. This gives the protein CASSVEGSGKGYTF. The V and J genes are TRBV9 and TRBJ1-2; possible D gene TRBD1, 5 bases. The ends were cut back, 0 bases at V and 8 bases at J, with 14 bases in the middle. Germline V CDR1 and CDR2: SGDLS, YYNGEE. CDR3 length: 14 residues. Variable domain in full (rest from reference TRBV9 and TRBJ1-2): DSGVTQTPKHLITATGQRVTLRCSPRSGDLSVYWYQQSLDQGLQFLIQYYNGEERAKGNILERFSAQQFPDLHSELNLSSLELGDSALYFCASSVEGSGKGYTFGSGTRLTVV.